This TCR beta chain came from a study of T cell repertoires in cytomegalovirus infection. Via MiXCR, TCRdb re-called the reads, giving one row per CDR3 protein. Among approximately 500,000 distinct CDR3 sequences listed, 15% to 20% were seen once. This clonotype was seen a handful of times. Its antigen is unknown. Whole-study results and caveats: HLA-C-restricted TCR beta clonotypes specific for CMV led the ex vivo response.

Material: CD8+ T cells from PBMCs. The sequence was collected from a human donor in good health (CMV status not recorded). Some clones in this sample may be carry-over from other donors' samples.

The CDR3 loop reads CASSGGYSSSTDTQYF. In nucleotides, the CDR3 is TGTGCCAGCAGCGGGGGGTATTCCTCTAGCACAGATACGCAGTATTTT. The J gene is TRBJ2-3, the V gene TRBV9; D possibly matches TRBD1 or TRBD2 (5 bases each). V lost 3 bases, J lost 0 bases, and 14 bases lay in between. The CDR3 is made up of 16 amino acids. The germline CDR1 and CDR2 sequences are SGDLS and YYNGEE.